Each of the 18 T cell receptor beta chains below was sequenced from the same sample in a study of breast tumors, draining lymph nodes, adjacent tissues. TCRdb reprocessed the multiplex PCR reads with MiXCR, giving one entry per CDR3 protein. Among about 35,000 distinct CDR3 sequences listed, 35% to 40% were seen once. The sample was breast tumor tissue. Every receptor here comes from a female donor with breast cancer. Some clones in this sample may be carry-over from other donors' samples.

CDR3 amino acids: CAWTGGGSGSVTGANVLTF. As DNA, the CDR3 is TGTGCCTGGACGGGGGGGGGTAGTGGGAGTGTAACTGGGGCCAACGTCCTGACTTTC. The rearrangement uses TRBV30 and TRBJ2-6, with 8 bases lining up with TRBD2. Germline values: CDR1 GTSNPN, CDR2 SVGIG (reference sequence). V was clipped by 4 bases and J by 2 bases; unmatched bases: 16. This CDR3 spans 19 amino acids.

Comments on this clonotype: This may come from a read error, since a much larger clone is one base off. V gene TRBV5-6 combines with J gene TRBJ1-2, with D unclear. The CDR3 has 15 residues. The germline V gene has CDR1 SGHDT and CDR2 YYEEEE. In DNA, the CDR3 is TGTGCCAACAGCTTCCGTGCGGGGAGGCCCTATGGCTACACCTTC. Translating it yields CANSFRAGRPYGYTF.

This clonotype was detected ten times or more. CDR3: CSATSRPSGTDTQYF. The CDR3 coding sequence is TGCAGTGCTACCAGCAGGCCGTCGGGCACAGATACGCAGTATTTT. V and J are TRBV20-1 and TRBJ2-3; D unresolved. V lost 4 bases to trimming and J lost 1 base, with 15 bases between them. The CDR3 covers 15 residues. CDR1 DFQATT and CDR2 SNEGSKA come from the germline V gene (reference sequence).

This clonotype has only one observation. This may be a read error: a much more frequent sequence differs by one nucleotide. This chain connects TRBV2 to TRBJ1-4; no firm D call. The CDR3 is made up of 14 amino acids. Germline V gene lookup returns CDR1 SNHLY and CDR2 FYNNEI. V was clipped by 7 bases and J by 8 bases, with 17 bases between them. CDR3 amino acids: CASNEHGLGEKLFF. The CDR3 DNA sequence: TGTGCCAGCAACGAACACGGTCTGGGCGAAAAACTGTTTTTT.

The chain recombines TRBV20-1 with TRBJ2-1, with 10 bases fitting TRBD2. Germline V gives CDR1 DFQATT, CDR2 SNEGSKA (reference sequence). The V and J ends lost 2 bases and 0 bases, in that order; junction bases with no gene match: 10. This CDR3 has 18 residues. The CDR3 sequence: CSARNMGASGSSYNEQFF. The CDR3 coding sequence is TGCAGTGCTAGAAACATGGGGGCTAGCGGGAGCTCCTACAATGAGCAGTTCTTC.

The J gene is TRBJ1-4, the V gene TRBV28; no firm D call. V was clipped by 6 bases and J by 4 bases, with 6 bases between them. The CDR3 runs 12 residues. Germline V gene lookup returns CDR1 MDHEN and CDR2 SYDVKM. The CDR3 nucleotides are TGTGCCAGCAGATCGATTAATGAAAAACTGTTTTTT. Protein: CASRSINEKLFF. Using reference TRBV28 and TRBJ1-4 for the parts outside the CDR3, the full variable domain is DVKVTQSSRYLVKRTGEKVFLECVQDMDHENMFWYRQDPGLGLRLIYFSYDVKMKEKGDIPEGYSVSREKKERFSLILESASTNQTSMYLCASRSINEKLFFGSGTQLSVL.

CDR3 in DNA: TGTGCCAGCAGTTACTCGCGGACTCGGAATGAGCAGTTCTTC. Protein sequence: CASSYSRTRNEQFF. This sequence joins TRBV6-2 or TRBV6-3 and TRBJ2-1, with D maybe TRBD2 (5 bases). CDR1 and CDR2 from the germline V gene are MNHEY and SVGEGT. Deletions cut 0 bases from V and 7 bases from J, with 10 bases between. The CDR3 loop spans 14 amino acids.

The table lists this clonotype with many counts. The chain links TRBV29-1 to TRBJ1-5; no firm D call. This CDR3 contains 13 residues. CDR1 SQVTM and CDR2 ANQGSEA come from the germline V gene. V lost 4 bases and J 6 bases, leaving 13 bases between the germline ends. CDR3 region: CSVGPGVGQPQHF. CDR3 DNA sequence: TGCAGCGTTGGTCCGGGTGTGGGTCAGCCCCAGCATTTT.

The chain couples TRBV7-8 to TRBJ1-4; 9 bases fit TRBD1. V lost 5 bases and J lost 7; bases outside the gene matches: 11. The V gene's germline CDR1 is SGHVS and CDR2 FQNEAQ. The length of the CDR3 is 16 residues. CDR3 DNA: TGTGCCAGCAGCGCTAGTGGGACAGGGAGGGGTGAAAAACTGTTTTTT. Residues: CASSASGTGRGEKLFF.

There are many counts of this clonotype. The rearrangement links TRBV12-3 or TRBV12-4 to TRBJ2-2; 7 bases line up with TRBD1. The CDR3 totals 15 residues. J gave up 3 bases and V 0 bases, and 1 base lay outside the gene matches. CDR3: CASSLATGHTGELFF. In DNA form, the CDR3 reads TGTGCCAGCAGTTTAGCGACAGGGCACACCGGGGAGCTGTTTTTT.

The chain combines TRBV3-1 with TRBJ2-5; 11 nucleotides line up with TRBD1. CDR1 and CDR2 from the germline V gene are LGHDT and YNNKEL (reference sequence). The CDR3 totals 15 residues. V lost 4 bases and J lost 5; bases outside the gene matches: 6. The DNA of the CDR3 is TGTGCCAGCAGCCTAAGGACAGGGGGCTGGGAGACCCAGTACTTC. Amino acid sequence: CASSLRTGGWETQYF.

This clonotype was observed once. The chain carries TRBV28 and TRBJ2-4; 8 bases align to TRBD2. The CDR3 contains 14 residues. The V gene's germline CDR1 is MDHEN and CDR2 SYDVKM. With V trimmed by 3 bases and J by 7 bases, 5 bases remained unmatched. The CDR3 reads CASSFSGLGNIQYF. Here the CDR3 DNA reads TGTGCCAGCAGTTTTTCGGGACTAGGCAACATTCAGTACTTC.

The gene calls are TRBV29-1 and TRBJ2-2; TRBD2 aligns across 12 bases. This CDR3 contains 14 residues. Germline CDR1 and CDR2: SQVTM and ANQGSEA. Trimming cost V 7 bases and J 0 bases; bases outside gene matches: 0. CDR3 residues: CSGLAGANTGELFF. The CDR3 DNA is TGCAGCGGACTAGCGGGGGCGAACACCGGGGAGCTGTTTTTT.

The chain joins TRBV6-5 to TRBJ2-5; a weak D match, TRBD2 (5 bases). V lost 0 bases and J 4 bases, leaving 12 bases between the germline ends. Germline V lookup: CDR1 MNHEY, CDR2 SVGAGI. The CDR3 is 15 residues long. CDR3 nucleotides: TGTGCCAGCAGTTACTCGGGAGTTGGGAGAGAGACCCAGTACTTC. Translating it yields CASSYSGVGRETQYF.

Many counts were recorded for this clonotype. The V gene is TRBV20-1, the J gene TRBJ1-5; maybe TRBD1 (5 bases). The CDR3 has 14 residues. Trimming took 6 bases from V and 4 from J, leaving 16 bases between them. The germline gives CDR1 DFQATT, CDR2 SNEGSKA (reference sequence). In nucleotides, the CDR3 is TGCAGTGCCCCCGGGGGGGGTGGGAATCAGCCCCAGCATTTT. Encoded protein: CSAPGGGGNQPQHF.

This clonotype occurred many times. This rearrangement joins TRBV25-1 to TRBJ1-5; possible D gene TRBD1, 5 bases. The germline V and J ends were trimmed by 6 bases and 4 bases, with 16 bases remaining between them. This CDR3 comprises 15 residues. Germline V gives CDR1 MGHDK, CDR2 SYGVNS. The CDR3 protein is CASRRQTGLNQPQHF. The CDR3 DNA is TGTGCCAGCAGGCGACAAACAGGTTTAAATCAGCCCCAGCATTTT.

The rearrangement joins TRBV20-1 to TRBJ1-1, with a weak D call TRBD1 (5 bases). The germline V and J ends were trimmed by 6 bases and 4 bases, with 15 bases remaining between them. The length of the CDR3 is 13 residues. Per the germline V gene, CDR1 is DFQATT and CDR2 is SNEGSKA (reference sequence). CDR3 DNA: TGCAGTGCAGACCGGGACCCCGGCACTGAAGCTTTCTTT. Residues: CSADRDPGTEAFF.

This clonotype was found many times. J is TRBJ2-5 and V is TRBV6-1; 10 bases line up with TRBD1. There are 15 residues in the CDR3. CDR1 MNHNS and CDR2 SASEGT come from the germline V gene. The junction had 5 bases not matched to a gene; V was cut back by 2 bases and J by 5 bases. CDR3: CASSETDRGRETQYF. CDR3 DNA: TGTGCCAGCAGTGAAACCGACAGGGGGCGGGAGACCCAGTACTTC.